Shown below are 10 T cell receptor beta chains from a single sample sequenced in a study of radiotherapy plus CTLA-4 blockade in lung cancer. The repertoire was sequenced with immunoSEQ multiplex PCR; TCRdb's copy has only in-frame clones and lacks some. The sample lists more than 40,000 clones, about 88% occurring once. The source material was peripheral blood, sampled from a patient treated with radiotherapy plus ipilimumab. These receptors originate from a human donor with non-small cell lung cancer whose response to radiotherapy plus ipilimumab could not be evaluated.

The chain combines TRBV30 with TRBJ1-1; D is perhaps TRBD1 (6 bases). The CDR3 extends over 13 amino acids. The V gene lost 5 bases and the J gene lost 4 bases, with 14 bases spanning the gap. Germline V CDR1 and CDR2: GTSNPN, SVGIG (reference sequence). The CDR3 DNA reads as TGTGCCTGGTCGGGAGGGGGGAGCACTGAAGCTTTCTTT. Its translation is CAWSGGGSTEAFF.

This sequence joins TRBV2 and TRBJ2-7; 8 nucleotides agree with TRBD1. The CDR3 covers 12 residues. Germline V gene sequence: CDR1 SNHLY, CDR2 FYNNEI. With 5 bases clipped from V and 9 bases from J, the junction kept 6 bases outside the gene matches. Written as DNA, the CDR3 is TGTGCCAGCAGTTGGACAGGGTCGGTGCAGTACTTC. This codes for CASSWTGSVQYF.

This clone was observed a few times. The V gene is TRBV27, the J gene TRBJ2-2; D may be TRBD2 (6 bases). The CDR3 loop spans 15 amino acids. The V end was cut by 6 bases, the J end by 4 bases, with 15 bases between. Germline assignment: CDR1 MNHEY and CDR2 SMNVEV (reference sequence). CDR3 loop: CASRPGGRGTGELFF. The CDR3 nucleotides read TGTGCCAGCAGGCCCGGGGGTCGTGGCACCGGGGAGCTGTTTTTT.

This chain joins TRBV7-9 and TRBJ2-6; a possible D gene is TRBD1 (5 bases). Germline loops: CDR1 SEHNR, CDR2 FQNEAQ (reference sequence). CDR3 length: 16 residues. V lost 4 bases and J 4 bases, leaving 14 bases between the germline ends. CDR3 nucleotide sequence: TGTGCCAGCAGCTATACGCTAGGGGTGGGGGCCAACGTCCTGACTTTC. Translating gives CASSYTLGVGANVLTF.

The CDR3 reads CASRQTSVGRNEQFF. In DNA, the CDR3 is TGTGCCAGCAGGCAGACTAGCGTGGGTAGGAATGAGCAGTTCTTC. The V call is TRBV6-5, the J call TRBJ2-1, with 8 bases that match TRBD2. The CDR3 totals 15 residues. The germline V gene encodes CDR1 MNHEY and CDR2 SVGAGI. Trimming removed 6 bases from V and 7 bases from J; junction bases left unmatched: 11.

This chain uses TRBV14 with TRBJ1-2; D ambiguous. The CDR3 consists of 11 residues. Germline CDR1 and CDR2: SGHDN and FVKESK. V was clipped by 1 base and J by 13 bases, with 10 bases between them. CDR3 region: CASSQAGFATF. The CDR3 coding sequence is TGTGCCAGCAGCCAAGCGGGGTTTGCCACCTTC.

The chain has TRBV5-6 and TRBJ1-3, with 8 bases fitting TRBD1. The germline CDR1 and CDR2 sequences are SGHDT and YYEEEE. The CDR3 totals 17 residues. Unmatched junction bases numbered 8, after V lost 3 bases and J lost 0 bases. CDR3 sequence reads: CASSSAGQVLSGNTIYF. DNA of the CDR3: TGTGCCAGCAGCTCGGCGGGACAGGTCCTCTCTGGAAACACCATATATTTT.

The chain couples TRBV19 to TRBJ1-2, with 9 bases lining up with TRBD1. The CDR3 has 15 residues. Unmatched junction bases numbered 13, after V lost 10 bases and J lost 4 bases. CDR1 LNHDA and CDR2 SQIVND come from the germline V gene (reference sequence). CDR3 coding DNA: TGTGCCACCGCACGGGACAGGGTGATCACCTATGGCTACACCTTC. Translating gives CATARDRVITYGYTF.

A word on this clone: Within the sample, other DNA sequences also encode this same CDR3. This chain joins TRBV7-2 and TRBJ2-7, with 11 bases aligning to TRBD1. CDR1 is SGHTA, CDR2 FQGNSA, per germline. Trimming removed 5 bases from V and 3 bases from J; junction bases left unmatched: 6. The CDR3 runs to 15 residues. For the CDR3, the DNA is TGTGCCAGCAGCCCCGGGACAGGGGGTCTCTACGAGCAGTACTTC. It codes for CASSPGTGGLYEQYF.

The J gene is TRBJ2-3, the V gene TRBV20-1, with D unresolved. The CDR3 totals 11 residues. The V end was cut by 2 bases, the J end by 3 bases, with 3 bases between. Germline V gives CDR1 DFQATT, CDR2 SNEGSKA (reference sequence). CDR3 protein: CSARQTDTQYF. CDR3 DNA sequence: TGCAGTGCTAGACAAACAGATACGCAGTATTTT.